Listed below are T cell receptor beta chains from one sample, sequenced in a study of beta chain features in type 1 diabetes. Only in-frame clones appear in the TCRdb table, and some are missing; sequencing was by immunoSEQ multiplex PCR. The data show about 160,000 clones, with around 8% seen just once and 0.5% to 0.65% held by the top ten. The specimen sequenced was central memory CD4+ T cells from blood. The receptors were sampled from a man between 18 and 29 years old in good health. Both conserved end residues are part of each CDR3. The D gene is left open where the match is weak.

length	V	D	J	CDR3
14	TRBV7-2	.	TRBJ2-7	CASSLARDRAEQYF
15	TRBV30	.	TRBJ2-3	CAWSDGLTSTDTQYF
15	TRBV4-1	.	TRBJ2-2	CASSQDRGGPTLLFF
15	TRBV29-1	TRBD2	TRBJ2-3	CSVGLAGGNTDTQYF
15	TRBV6-1	TRBD1	TRBJ2-3	CASSEVFQGADTQYF
13	TRBV5-6	.	TRBJ1-1	CASSRSPNTEAFF
15	TRBV11-3	TRBD1	TRBJ2-3	CASSPEGQGADTQYF
13	TRBV5-6	TRBD1	TRBJ2-4	CASSPGQGRIQYF
14	TRBV18	.	TRBJ2-7	CASSPPAFAYEQYF
13	TRBV29-1	.	TRBJ1-1	CSVVRGGSTEAFF
14	TRBV25-1	TRBD1	TRBJ1-2	CASSGPGGFWGYTF
15	TRBV5-4	.	TRBJ1-1	CASSLGTLVGTEAFF
14	TRBV5-4	TRBD2	TRBJ2-7	CASSLEAGEEEQYF
14	TRBV9	.	TRBJ1-4	CASSVGHRGEKLFF
14	TRBV10-3	TRBD1	TRBJ2-7	CAISARTGAYEQYF
15	TRBV11-2	.	TRBJ2-7	CASSLSDGGSYEQYF
15	TRBV9	.	TRBJ2-5	CASSVAPGVQETQYF
18	TRBV4-2	.	TRBJ2-6	CASSQKRDTNSGANVLTF
14	TRBV18	TRBD1	TRBJ2-7	CASSLRDRADEQYF
15	TRBV7-9	.	TRBJ1-4	CASSLQGGADEKLFF
14	TRBV30	TRBD1	TRBJ2-7	CAWSVPGTGGEQYF
13	TRBV6-6	.	TRBJ1-2	CASSATTGSGYTF
15	TRBV2	.	TRBJ1-1	CASSQGESGNTEAFF
13	TRBV28	.	TRBJ1-6	CANRGHYNSPLHF
15	TRBV28	.	TRBJ2-1	CASSSTGGSYNEQFF
15	TRBV13	.	TRBJ2-1	CASSRGRPVYNEQFF
15	TRBV7-3	TRBD1	TRBJ2-5	CASSLGQGTGETQYF
14	TRBV7-9	.	TRBJ2-6	CASSQGPGANVLTF
17	TRBV19	TRBD2	TRBJ2-1	CASSIWPSGGDYNEQFF
14	TRBV6-6	TRBD2	TRBJ2-1	CASSSGSEIDEQFF
13	TRBV6-5	.	TRBJ1-2	CASSLAGYYGYTF
15	TRBV23-1	.	TRBJ1-6	CASSQGLSYNSPLHF
13	TRBV5-4	.	TRBJ2-7	CASSRTDSYEQYF
14	TRBV11-3	.	TRBJ2-2	CASSLGQNTGELFF
12	TRBV28	.	TRBJ1-5	CASLRERQPQHF
13	TRBV28	.	TRBJ2-1	CASRDHRLSEQFF
13	TRBV11-1	TRBD2	TRBJ2-1	CASSPRRAGGTFF
14	TRBV18	.	TRBJ2-5	CASSPLLAGETQYF
16	TRBV19	TRBD2	TRBJ2-3	CASSIPFRGGTDTQYF
18	TRBV28	.	TRBJ1-1	CASTKLGWSGDPNTEAFF
16	TRBV7-2	TRBD2	TRBJ2-1	CASSLVGGSSYNEQFF
12	TRBV6-1	.	TRBJ2-4	CASTSVLDIQYF
17	TRBV5-8	TRBD2	TRBJ2-3	CASSSGLAGILTDTQYF
17	TRBV7-2	TRBD2	TRBJ2-3	CASSLGSSGGITDTQYF
12	TRBV28	.	TRBJ2-1	CASSTRTDPQFF
18	TRBV10-3	.	TRBJ1-2	CAITRATGDLSANYGYTF
15	TRBV5-1	.	TRBJ1-1	CASSPTDSENTEAFF
15	TRBV9	TRBD1	TRBJ2-5	CASRLDRWVRETQYF
15	TRBV5-4	TRBD1	TRBJ1-1	CASSRGQGGNTEAFF
13	TRBV7-9	TRBD1	TRBJ2-7	CASSTGGDYEQYF
13	TRBV10-3	.	TRBJ2-1	CAIRVGANNEQFF
11	TRBV29-1	.	TRBJ2-1	CSVARGNEQFF
13	TRBV2	TRBD2	TRBJ2-7	CASNSGSSYEQYF